The 15 T cell receptor beta chains reported below all come from one sample, sequenced in a study of cytomegalovirus exposure and HLA in healthy donors. Use of 60 Vbeta and 13 Jbeta primers characterized the PCR. Produced via immunoSEQ multiplex PCR; TCRdb's table is partial and in-frame only. This table holds approximately 150,000 clones, about 80% found once. The sample was PBMCs. The receptors come from a woman aged 40 to 50 in good health and CMV-seronegative.

This clone was observed a handful of times. Other DNA sequences in the sample encode the same CDR3. The V gene is TRBV28, the J gene TRBJ2-1; 12 nucleotides match TRBD2. With 4 bases clipped from V and 10 bases from J, the junction kept 2 bases outside the gene matches. CDR1 is MDHEN and CDR2 is SYDVKM in the germline V gene. This CDR3 has 13 residues. CDR3 sequence reads: CASSWGTSGEQFF. DNA for the CDR3: TGTGCCAGCAGTTGGGGGACTAGCGGGGAGCAGTTCTTC.

This chain uses TRBV5-8 with TRBJ2-7; D is ambiguous. The CDR3 has 13 residues. Trimming left V 0 bases short and J 3 bases short, with 7 bases between. The germline CDR1 and CDR2 sequences are SGHTS and YDEGEE. The CDR3 nucleotides are TGTGCCAGCAGCTTGGTCGAGATCTACGAGCAGTACTTC. Translated: CASSLVEIYEQYF.

The V gene is TRBV5-6, the J gene TRBJ2-3, with D hard to call. CDR3 size: 14 residues. Germline lookup yields CDR1 SGHDT and CDR2 YYEEEE. The V end lost 0 bases, the J end lost 4 bases, and 9 bases lay between the germline ends. The CDR3 is CASSLGGAADTQYF. The CDR3 DNA reads as TGTGCCAGCAGCTTGGGCGGAGCCGCAGATACGCAGTATTTT.

This chain joins TRBV27 and TRBJ2-1, with TRBD1 identical over 7 bases. The CDR3 consists of 18 residues. With V trimmed by 5 bases and J by 0 bases, 13 bases remained unmatched. From germline, CDR1 is MNHEY and CDR2 SMNVEV (reference sequence). Written as DNA, the CDR3 is TGTGCCAGCAGTCTAAGGACAGGAGGATCTAGCTCCTACAATGAGCAGTTCTTC. It specifies CASSLRTGGSSSYNEQFF.

The CDR3 protein is CASSQIRGGWTEAFF. The CDR3 coding sequence is TGTGCCAGCAGCCAGATTCGGGGGGGTTGGACTGAAGCTTTCTTT. The chain combines TRBV7-9 with TRBJ1-1; possibly TRBD1 for D (5 bases). CDR1 and CDR2 (germline): SEHNR, FQNEAQ (reference sequence). This CDR3 has 15 residues. V was clipped by 5 bases and J by 5 bases, with 18 bases between them.

V and J are TRBV7-2 and TRBJ1-1; 8 bases map to TRBD1. The CDR3 covers 15 residues. J gave up 2 bases and V 0 bases, and 2 bases lay outside the gene matches. Germline V gives CDR1 SGHTA, CDR2 FQGNSA. CDR3 nucleotide sequence: TGTGCCAGCAGCTTAGCGACAGGGGTTAACACTGAAGCTTTCTTT. The encoded protein is CASSLATGVNTEAFF.

This chain links TRBV21-1 with TRBJ2-1; TRBD1 is the table's D call and was not checked against the DNA. TRBV21-1 is a pseudogene segment. The CDR3 has 14 amino acids. In DNA, the CDR3 is TGTGCCAGCACCAAGAGGGGACAATACAATGAGCAGTTCTTC. It is translated as CASTKRGQYNEQFF.

V and J are TRBV10-3 and TRBJ2-5, with 9 bases fitting TRBD2. This CDR3 has 14 amino acids. Germline CDR1 and CDR2: ENHRY and SYGVKD. Trimming took 3 bases from V and 8 from J; bases not matched to a gene: 7. The DNA of the CDR3 is TGTGCCATCAGTGAAAGCGGGGGGCCGCCCACCCAGTACTTC. As protein: CAISESGGPPTQYF.

The chain joins TRBV5-1 to TRBJ1-1; 8 nucleotides agree with TRBD1. With V trimmed by 3 bases and J by 0 bases, 13 bases remained unmatched. This CDR3 region has 18 residues. Germline-derived CDR1 and CDR2 are SGHRS and YFSETQ. The CDR3 spells CASSSRGRGGGVNTEAFF. The DNA of the CDR3 is TGCGCCAGCAGCTCCAGGGGGCGCGGGGGTGGGGTGAACACTGAAGCTTTCTTT.

In this sample, this clone turned up once. The chain employs TRBV14 and TRBJ2-3, with D perhaps matching TRBD2 (6 bases). With 3 bases removed from V and 1 base from J, the gap between germline ends came to 11 bases. The CDR3 consists of 15 residues. Looked up from germline, CDR1 is SGHDN and CDR2 is FVKESK. CDR3 region: CASSQLSGGTDTQYF. The DNA for the CDR3 is TGTGCCAGCAGCCAGTTATCGGGAGGCACAGATACGCAGTATTTT.

The gene calls are TRBV5-8 and TRBJ2-7; 8 bases agree with TRBD1. The CDR3 extends over 16 amino acids. CDR1 and CDR2 (germline): SGHTS, YDEGEE. V was clipped by 2 bases and J by 0 bases; unmatched bases: 7. CDR3 nucleotides: TGTGCCAGCAGCTTCGGGGGACAGGACAGCTCCTACGAGCAGTACTTC. It yields the protein CASSFGGQDSSYEQYF.

The chain combines TRBV5-6 with TRBJ2-1, with 10 bases fitting TRBD2. V trimming: 2 bases; J trimming: 4 bases; junction bases outside the gene matches: 3. There are 15 residues in the CDR3. Per germline, CDR1 SGHDT and CDR2 YYEEEE. The CDR3 spells CASSFTSGVYNEQFF. The CDR3 DNA sequence: TGTGCCAGCAGCTTTACTAGCGGGGTTTACAATGAGCAGTTCTTC.

This clone was counted between two and nine times. This chain joins TRBV15 and TRBJ1-4; D is unresolved. This CDR3 comprises 13 residues. Germline V gene lookup returns CDR1 LNHNV and CDR2 YYDKDF (reference sequence). Trimming took off 0 bases at V and 4 bases at J, with 3 bases between the two ends. The CDR3 sequence: CATSRDLNEKLFF. CDR3 DNA: TGTGCCACCAGCAGAGACCTTAATGAAAAACTGTTTTTT.

The V and J genes are TRBV5-1 and TRBJ1-4, with 8 nucleotides matching TRBD1. In germline, CDR1 is SGHRS, CDR2 YFSETQ. The CDR3 consists of 15 residues. Trimming cost V 2 bases and J 6 bases; bases outside gene matches: 6. Written as DNA, the CDR3 is TGCGCCAGCAGCTTAGGAGGACAGGGCTATGAAAAACTGTTTTTT. It yields the protein CASSLGGQGYEKLFF. Full variable domain (missing parts from reference TRBV5-1 and TRBJ1-4): KAGVTQTPRYLIKTRGQQVTLSCSPISGHRSVSWYQQTPGQGLQFLFEYFSETQRNKGNFPGRFSGRQFSNSRSEMNVSTLELGDSALYLCASSLGGQGYEKLFFGSGTQLSVL.

The chain carries TRBV7-9 and TRBJ2-7, with D possibly TRBD1 on 6 matching bases. This CDR3 spans 14 amino acids. Trimming shortened V by 5 bases and J by 7 bases, and 18 bases separated the two germline ends. Looked up from germline, CDR1 is SEHNR and CDR2 is FQNEAQ (reference sequence). CDR3 nucleotides: TGTGCCAGCAGCCCCAGTCAGGGGTTTTGGGAGCAGTACTTC. Translated: CASSPSQGFWEQYF.